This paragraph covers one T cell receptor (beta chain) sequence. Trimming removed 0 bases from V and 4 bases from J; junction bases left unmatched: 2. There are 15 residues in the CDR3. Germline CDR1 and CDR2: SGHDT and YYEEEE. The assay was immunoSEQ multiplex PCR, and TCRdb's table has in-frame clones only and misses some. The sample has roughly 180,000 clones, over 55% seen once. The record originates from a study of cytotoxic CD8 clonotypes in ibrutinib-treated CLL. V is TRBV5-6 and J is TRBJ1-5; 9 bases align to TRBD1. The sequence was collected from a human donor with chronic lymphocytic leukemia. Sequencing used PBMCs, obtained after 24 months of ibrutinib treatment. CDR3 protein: CASSLVGTGNQPQHF. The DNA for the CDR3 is TGTGCCAGCAGCTTGGTTGGGACAGGGAATCAGCCCCAGCATTTT.